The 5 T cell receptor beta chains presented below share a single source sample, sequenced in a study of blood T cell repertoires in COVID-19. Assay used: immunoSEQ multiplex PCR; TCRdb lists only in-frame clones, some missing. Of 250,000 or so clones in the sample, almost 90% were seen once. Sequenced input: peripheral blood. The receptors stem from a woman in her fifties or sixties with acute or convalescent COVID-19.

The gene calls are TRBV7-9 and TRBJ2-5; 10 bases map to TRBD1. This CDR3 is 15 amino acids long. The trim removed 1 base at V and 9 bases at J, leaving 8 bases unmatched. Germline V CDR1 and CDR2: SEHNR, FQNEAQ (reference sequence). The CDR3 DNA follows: TGTGCCAGCAGCTTAGGGGACAGGGGAAAATTAGCCCAGTACTTC. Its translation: CASSLGDRGKLAQYF. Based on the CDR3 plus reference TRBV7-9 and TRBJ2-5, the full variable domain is DTGVSQNPRHKITKRGQNVTFRCDPISEHNRLYWYRQTLGQGPEFLTYFQNEAQLEKSRLLSDRFSAERPKGSFSTLEIQRTEQGDSAMYLCASSLGDRGKLAQYFGPGTRLLVL.

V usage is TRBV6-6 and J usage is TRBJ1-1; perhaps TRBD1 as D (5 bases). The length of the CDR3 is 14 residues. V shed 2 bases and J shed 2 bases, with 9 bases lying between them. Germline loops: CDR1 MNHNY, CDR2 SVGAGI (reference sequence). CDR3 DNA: TGTGCCAGCAGTTACCGGGACTCAAACACTGAAGCTTTCTTT. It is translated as CASSYRDSNTEAFF.

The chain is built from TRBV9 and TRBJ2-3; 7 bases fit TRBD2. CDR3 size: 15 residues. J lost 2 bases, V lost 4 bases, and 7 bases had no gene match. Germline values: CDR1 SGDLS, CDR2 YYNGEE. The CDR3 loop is CASSRGGTDTDTQYF. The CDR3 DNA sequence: TGTGCCAGCAGCCGCGGGGGAACTGACACAGATACGCAGTATTTT.

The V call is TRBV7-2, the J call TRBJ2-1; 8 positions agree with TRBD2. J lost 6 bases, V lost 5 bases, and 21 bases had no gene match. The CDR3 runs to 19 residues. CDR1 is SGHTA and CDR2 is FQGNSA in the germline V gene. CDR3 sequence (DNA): TGTGCCAGCAGCCCCCCCTTTCTGCAGGCCCCGGGGGGGGGCAATGAGCAGTTCTTC. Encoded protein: CASSPPFLQAPGGGNEQFF.

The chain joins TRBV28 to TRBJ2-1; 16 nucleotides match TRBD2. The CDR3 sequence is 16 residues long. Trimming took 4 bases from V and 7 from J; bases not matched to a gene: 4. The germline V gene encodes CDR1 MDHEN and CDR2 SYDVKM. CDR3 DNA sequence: TGTGCCAGCAGTTGGGGACTAGCGGGAGGGATAAATGAGCAGTTCTTC. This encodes CASSWGLAGGINEQFF.